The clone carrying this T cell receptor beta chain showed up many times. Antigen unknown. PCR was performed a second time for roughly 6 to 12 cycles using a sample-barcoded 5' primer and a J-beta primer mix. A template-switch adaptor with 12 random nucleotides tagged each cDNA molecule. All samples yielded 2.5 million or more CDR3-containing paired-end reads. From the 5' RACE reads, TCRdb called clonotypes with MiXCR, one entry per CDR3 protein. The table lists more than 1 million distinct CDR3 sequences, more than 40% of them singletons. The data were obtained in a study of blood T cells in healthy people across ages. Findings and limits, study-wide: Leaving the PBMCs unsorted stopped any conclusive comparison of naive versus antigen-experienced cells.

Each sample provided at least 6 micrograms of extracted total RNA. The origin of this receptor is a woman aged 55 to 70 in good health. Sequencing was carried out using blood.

This chain's CDR3 is CSSPVGDTQYF. The CDR3 DNA reads TGCAGCTCGCCGGTAGGAGATACGCAGTATTTT. The rearrangement links TRBV29-1 to TRBJ2-3, with D unclear. Per germline, CDR1 SQVTM and CDR2 ANQGSEA. This CDR3 region has 11 residues. With 8 bases removed from V and 5 bases from J, the gap between germline ends came to 11 bases.